These 21 T cell receptor beta chains were sequenced from one sample in a study of a mutant IDH1 vaccine in newly diagnosed glioma (dated by TCRdb to the early 2020s). Library creation used the immunoSEQ multiplex PCR assay. The source is immuneACCESS, and TCRdb retained only in-frame sequences with V and J called. Part of the clones is not carried over; for the studies checked, unresolved V genes explain less than half of this, and the remainder is unexplained. The sample table holds 40,000 to 55,000 clones, of which around nine tenths were seen once. The ten largest clones add up to over 2% of the sample. These receptors have no identified antigens. The intended sense of this specimen's time point label: week 11, during vaccination. Each vaccine dose, consisting of 300 ug of a 20-mer mutant IDH1 peptide in Montanide, was administered subcutaneously with topical imiquimod. This sample comprised PBMCs, obtained from a glioma patient whose treatment included an IDH1 peptide vaccine. All receptors come from a man between 50 and 59 years old with glioma.

This chain joins TRBV14 and TRBJ1-2; possibly TRBD1 for D (6 bases). Germline V gene data show CDR1 as SGHDN and CDR2 as FVKESK. Trimming removed 0 bases from V and 2 bases from J, with 16 bases in between. The CDR3 runs 17 residues. In DNA form, the CDR3 reads TGTGCCAGCAGCCAAGAAACAGGGCGTTCATTAAACTATGGCTACACCTTC. This codes for CASSQETGRSLNYGYTF.

The V and J genes are TRBV28 and TRBJ2-7, with TRBD1 matching over 7 bases. The CDR3 consists of 15 residues. After removal of 4 bases from V and 4 bases from J, the junction contained 10 bases not matched to a gene. In germline, CDR1 is MDHEN, CDR2 SYDVKM. The CDR3 DNA follows: TGTGCCAGCAGTTCGACAGGGAAATTCGGGTACGAGCAGTACTTC. Its translation is CASSSTGKFGYEQYF. Full variable domain (remainder filled in from reference TRBV28 and TRBJ2-7): DVKVTQSSRYLVKRTGEKVFLECVQDMDHENMFWYRQDPGLGLRLIYFSYDVKMKEKGDIPEGYSVSREKKERFSLILESASTNQTSMYLCASSSTGKFGYEQYFGPGTRLTVT.

The chain is built from TRBV4-2 and TRBJ1-1, with D tentatively TRBD1 (6 bases). The germline CDR1 and CDR2 sequences are LGHNA and YNFKEQ. The V gene lost 0 bases and the J gene lost 1 base, with 12 bases spanning the gap. This CDR3 comprises 16 residues. CDR3 DNA sequence: TGTGCCAGCAGCCAAGACCTCAGGGGAGGGAACACTGAAGCTTTCTTT. It is translated as CASSQDLRGGNTEAFF.

The rearrangement links TRBV9 to TRBJ2-5; TRBD2 matches at 10 bases. Per germline, CDR1 SGDLS and CDR2 YYNGEE. This CDR3 has 18 amino acids. After removal of 2 bases from V and 5 bases from J, the junction contained 15 bases not matched to a gene. Written as DNA, the CDR3 is TGTGCCAGCAGCGTCTCGATAAGCGGGAGGGCGAAAGGGGAGACCCAGTACTTC. This sequence encodes CASSVSISGRAKGETQYF.

A few counts support this clone. The chain recombines TRBV7-6 with TRBJ2-3; no clear D. Trimming stripped 0 bases from V and 1 base from J, with 5 bases between. The germline V gene has CDR1 SGHVS and CDR2 FNYEAQ. The CDR3 loop spans 14 amino acids. Here the CDR3 DNA reads TGTGCCAGCAGCTTAGCGCCCGGCACAGATACGCAGTATTTT. Its translation is CASSLAPGTDTQYF.

V usage is TRBV27 and J usage is TRBJ2-4; no clear D gene. CDR1 and CDR2 from the germline V gene are MNHEY and SMNVEV (reference sequence). The CDR3 is 14 amino acids. Trimming left V 3 bases short and J 2 bases short, with 8 bases between. The CDR3 nucleotides read TGTGCCAGCAGTTTTAACGGTCCCAAAAACATTCAGTACTTC. It is translated as CASSFNGPKNIQYF.

The gene calls are TRBV6-6 and TRBJ2-3; possible D gene TRBD1, 6 bases. The CDR3 loop spans 16 amino acids. The germline V gene has CDR1 MNHNY and CDR2 SVGAGI (reference sequence). V was shortened by 7 bases and J by 0 bases, with 17 bases between the two germline ends. The CDR3 DNA reads as TGTGCCAGCACACCTACCTGGGGGCCTAGCACAGATACGCAGTATTTT. This codes for CASTPTWGPSTDTQYF.

This clone has a single count. The chain combines TRBV7-2 with TRBJ2-3; no clear D. The CDR3 is 12 residues long. Trimming shortened V by 5 bases and J by 3 bases, and 6 bases separated the two germline ends. Germline CDR1 reads SGHTA; CDR2 reads FQGNSA. The CDR3 bases are TGTGCCAGCAGCCCAACTACAGATACGCAGTATTTT. Its translation is CASSPTTDTQYF.

This clone was seen more than once but under ten times. CDR3 amino acids: CASTWRAGQNTGELFF. The CDR3 DNA follows: TGCGCCAGCACCTGGAGGGCGGGCCAGAACACCGGGGAGCTGTTTTTT. The genes are TRBV5-1 and TRBJ2-2; D is perhaps TRBD2 (6 bases). The V end lost 6 bases, the J end lost 1 base, and 16 bases lay between the germline ends. Germline lookup yields CDR1 SGHRS and CDR2 YFSETQ. The CDR3 has 16 amino acids.

The rearrangement joins TRBV5-1 to TRBJ2-1; 11 bases are shared with TRBD2. The CDR3 runs 16 residues. CDR1 and CDR2 from the germline V gene are SGHRS and YFSETQ. J lost 3 bases, V lost 6 bases, and 8 bases had no gene match. CDR3 sequence: CASTPLLAGDYNEQFF. In DNA, the CDR3 is TGCGCCAGCACCCCCCTACTAGCGGGGGACTACAATGAGCAGTTCTTC.

The chain couples TRBV4-3 to TRBJ2-1; no definite D call. From germline, CDR1 is LGHNA and CDR2 YSLEER. CDR3 length: 13 amino acids. V lost 0 bases and J 7 bases, leaving 7 bases between the germline ends. The CDR3: CASSQEARNEQFF. Here the CDR3 DNA reads TGCGCCAGCAGCCAAGAGGCGCGGAATGAGCAGTTCTTC.

The chain couples TRBV19 to TRBJ2-5; 10 positions agree with TRBD2. Germline V CDR1 and CDR2: LNHDA, SQIVND (reference sequence). CDR3 length equals 16 residues. V dropped 3 bases and J dropped 3; count of bases not matched to a gene: 7. The CDR3 coding sequence is TGTGCCAGTAGTATTGGCACCGGGACTAGCGAAGAGACCCAGTACTTC. This codes for CASSIGTGTSEETQYF.

V usage is TRBV28 and J usage is TRBJ1-1; no firm D call. The germline V and J ends were trimmed by 5 bases and 1 base, with 11 bases remaining between them. In germline, CDR1 is MDHEN, CDR2 SYDVKM. The length of the CDR3 is 14 residues. The CDR3 loop reads CASSPDARNTEAFF. The CDR3 nucleotides are TGTGCCAGCAGTCCCGACGCCCGGAACACTGAAGCTTTCTTT.

CDR3 loop: CASSRSGTLNTEAFF. The CDR3, as DNA: TGTGCCAGCAGCCGATCCGGGACACTCAACACTGAAGCTTTCTTT. The chain links TRBV7-8 to TRBJ1-1; tentative D call: TRBD1 (6 bases). The CDR3 consists of 15 residues. V was trimmed by 5 bases and J by 2 bases, leaving 15 bases between them. From germline, CDR1 is SGHVS and CDR2 FQNEAQ.

The chain carries TRBV2 and TRBJ2-7; 8 bases are shared with TRBD2. CDR3 length: 15 residues. CDR1 and CDR2 (germline): SNHLY, FYNNEI. Germline trimming cut 8 bases from V and 0 bases from J; bases unmatched to any gene: 9. The CDR3 DNA reads as TGTGCCAGCCGCGCGGGACTAGGTCTCTCCTACGAGCAGTACTTC. Encoded protein: CASRAGLGLSYEQYF.

The CDR3 region is CASSLRLGNEQFF. CDR3 sequence (DNA): TGTGCCAGCAGCCTCAGGCTAGGCAATGAGCAGTTCTTC. V and J are TRBV6-5 and TRBJ2-1; D uncertain. V was clipped by 6 bases and J by 6 bases, with 12 bases between them. The CDR3 consists of 13 residues. Germline CDR1 reads MNHEY; CDR2 reads SVGAGI.

This clone has just one count. The CDR3 coding sequence is TGTGCCATCAACTGGGGGGCACGGGGTACTGAAGCTTTCTTT. Translated: CAINWGARGTEAFF. The chain is built from TRBV10-3 and TRBJ1-1, with D possibly matching TRBD1 (6 bases). The germline V and J ends were trimmed by 7 bases and 5 bases, with 17 bases remaining between them. The CDR3 covers 14 residues. The V gene's germline CDR1 is ENHRY and CDR2 SYGVKD.

The rearrangement uses TRBV7-2 and TRBJ2-1, with D uncertain. Per the germline V gene, CDR1 is SGHTA and CDR2 is FQGNSA. V was clipped by 1 base and J by 0 bases, with 10 bases between them. The CDR3 length is 16 residues. The CDR3 DNA sequence: TGTGCCAGCAGCTTAGGCCCCGAGAGCTCCTACAATGAGCAGTTCTTC. Translation: CASSLGPESSYNEQFF.

The chain uses TRBV11-2 and TRBJ1-2, with D possibly being TRBD1 (6 bases). Trimming took 4 bases from V and 5 from J, leaving 20 bases between them. The CDR3 sequence is 16 residues long. The germline V gene encodes CDR1 SGHAT and CDR2 FQNNGV. CDR3 residues: CASSSEQGGRVYGYTF. In DNA, the CDR3 is TGTGCCAGCAGCTCGGAACAGGGCGGGAGGGTATATGGCTACACCTTC. The full variable domain, its missing parts supplied by reference TRBV11-2 and TRBJ1-2, is EAGVAQSPRYKIIEKRQSVAFWCNPISGHATLYWYQQILGQGPKLLIQFQNNGVVDDSQLPKDRFSAERLKGVDSTLKIQPAKLEDSAVYLCASSSEQGGRVYGYTFGSGTRLTVV.

The genes are TRBV6-6 and TRBJ1-1; 7 bases are a match to TRBD1. The CDR3 is made up of 14 amino acids. Trimming removed 2 bases from V and 5 bases from J; junction bases left unmatched: 5. Germline lookup yields CDR1 MNHNY and CDR2 SVGAGI (reference sequence). CDR3 sequence reads: CASSYRGRLTEAFF. DNA of the CDR3: TGTGCCAGCAGTTACAGGGGGCGATTAACTGAAGCTTTCTTT.

The CDR3 protein is CASSLDFETQYF. The CDR3 bases are TGTGCCAGCAGCTTAGATTTCGAGACCCAGTACTTC. The chain uses TRBV7-9 and TRBJ2-5, with D unclear. Trimming cost V 1 base and J 5 bases, with 5 bases left between them. This CDR3 has 12 amino acids. CDR1 is SEHNR and CDR2 is FQNEAQ in the germline V gene (reference sequence).